These T cell receptor beta chains were read from a single sample in a study of regulatory T cells in long-lasting Graves disease. TCRdb processed the multiplex PCR reads anew with MiXCR; each CDR3 protein has one entry. The sample includes roughly 610,000 distinct CDR3 sequences, about 16% of them seen just once. This sample also appeared in a second study, on T cells in Graves' hyperthyroidism and ophthalmopathy.

The sequencing used peripheral blood mononuclear cells (PBMCs), collected at new diagnosis, from a patient treated with antithyroid drugs. The origin of the receptors is a young man with Graves disease. Both conserved end residues are trimmed from each CDR3.

j_gene	v_gene	CDR3aa
TRBJ1-5	TRBV5-8	ASSFEGSAAEPQH
TRBJ1-1	TRBV15	ATSRARTGTEAF
TRBJ2-7	TRBV7-2	ASSSGALRLLHEQY
TRBJ1-1	TRBV11-1	ASSQLPLNTEAF
TRBJ1-6	TRBV6-1	ASRPKGVSNSPLH
TRBJ1-2	TRBV4-1	ASSQEGTPYGYT
TRBJ2-7	TRBV28	ASSPSAGGAEQY
TRBJ1-1	TRBV10-3	AISPGQGYTEAF
TRBJ1-4	TRBV5-1	ASSPDRVNEKLF
TRBJ2-7	TRBV29-1	SVEETTTYEQY
TRBJ1-5	TRBV28	ASSLRNRGYQPQH
TRBJ1-1	TRBV12-3/TRBV12-4	ASSSRGLNTEAF
TRBJ2-1	TRBV7-9	ASTFLGGLYNEQF
TRBJ1-5	TRBV20-1	SASRQNNQPQH
TRBJ2-5	TRBV20-1	SARSWLQETQY
TRBJ1-2	TRBV30	AWSRDMFGYT
TRBJ1-2	TRBV2	ASRGTGPNT
TRBJ1-6	TRBV30	AWTGEGNSPLH
TRBJ2-7	TRBV20-1	RAFSWGSLEY
TRBJ2-6	TRBV28	ASSFYSTGASSGANVLT
TRBJ2-1	TRBV6-5	ASSWTGDPYNEQF
TRBJ2-7	TRBV7-2	ASSLGRQEEQY
TRBJ1-1	TRBV7-2	ASSPQGDGTEAF
TRBJ2-1	TRBV3-1	ASSQDLGLTNNEQF
TRBJ2-7	TRBV30	AWSFPGTSGPTEY
TRBJ1-1	TRBV3-1	ASSQGTSTEAF
TRBJ2-7	TRBV5-1	ASSLGSGTATYEQY
TRBJ1-2	TRBV5-5	ASSGRQWGYT
TRBJ2-5	TRBV10-3	AISVRQEETQY
TRBJ1-2	TRBV5-1	ASSLYSQGYGYT
TRBJ1-6	TRBV5-1	ASSFQPLQDNSPLH
TRBJ1-1	TRBV5-1	ASSGGQMNTEAF
TRBJ1-2	TRBV28	ASSPRGQLMDKRDYT
TRBJ2-5	TRBV29-1	SVDAGARETQY
TRBJ2-5	TRBV18	ASSPYQMVKETQY
TRBJ2-7	TRBV18	ASSIGQPYEQY
TRBJ2-1	TRBV11-2	ASSREAANEQF
TRBJ2-7	TRBV28	ASTLGLAPYEQY
TRBJ2-3	TRBV20-1	SVRKILAGGPGDTQY
TRBJ1-3	TRBV2	ASSEVRSSGNTIY
TRBJ1-3	TRBV5-1	ASSLSRGSGNTIY
TRBJ2-1	TRBV28	ASSRMGEGSYNEQF
TRBJ2-3	TRBV9	ASSVEGREADTQY
TRBJ2-3	TRBV10-3	AISESDRNTDTQY
TRBJ2-1	TRBV6-1	ASSDSGRDKF
TRBJ2-7	TRBV6-2/TRBV6-3	ASSEVPPGRSYEQY
TRBJ1-4	TRBV9	ASSAPREGYDEKLF
TRBJ1-1	TRBV28	ASPRALMNTEAF
TRBJ2-5	TRBV14	ASSPTTARQQETQY